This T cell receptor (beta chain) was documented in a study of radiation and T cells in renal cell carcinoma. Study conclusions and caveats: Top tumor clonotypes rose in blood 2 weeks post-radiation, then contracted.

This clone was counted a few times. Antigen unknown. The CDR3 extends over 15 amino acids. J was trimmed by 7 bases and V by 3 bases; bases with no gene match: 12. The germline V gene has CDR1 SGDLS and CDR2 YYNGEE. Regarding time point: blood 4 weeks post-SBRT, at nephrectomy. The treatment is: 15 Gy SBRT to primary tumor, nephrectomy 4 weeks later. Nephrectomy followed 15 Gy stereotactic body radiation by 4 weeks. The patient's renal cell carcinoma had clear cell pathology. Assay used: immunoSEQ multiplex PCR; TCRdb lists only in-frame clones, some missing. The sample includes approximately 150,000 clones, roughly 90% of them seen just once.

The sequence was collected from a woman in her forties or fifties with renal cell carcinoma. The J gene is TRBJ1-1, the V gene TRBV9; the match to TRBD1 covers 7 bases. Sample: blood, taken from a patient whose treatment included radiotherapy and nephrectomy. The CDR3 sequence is CASSGRGQTPNEAFF. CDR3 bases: TGTGCCAGCAGCGGCCGGGGACAGACCCCTAATGAAGCTTTCTTT. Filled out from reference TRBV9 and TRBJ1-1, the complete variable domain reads DSGVTQTPKHLITATGQRVTLRCSPRSGDLSVYWYQQSLDQGLQFLIQYYNGEERAKGNILERFSAQQFPDLHSELNLSSLELGDSALYFCASSGRGQTPNEAFFGQGTRLTVV.